This T cell receptor beta chain was profiled in a study of T cells in Graves' hyperthyroidism and ophthalmopathy. The wider study: Peripheral blood was drawn at first diagnosis, prior to all treatment. Regarding the study as a whole: A model of 13 V-J features distinguished ophthalmopathy from stable hyperthyroidism.

This blood was taken when hyperthyroidism was first diagnosed, before any ophthalmopathy symptoms existed. Details on this clonotype: The antigen is undetermined.

RNA transcripts provided the source from which TCR beta CDR3 regions were amplified. Researchers ran a first-round RT-PCR on the TCR CDR3 using the HTBI primer set. TCRdb re-analysed the multiplex PCR reads in MiXCR, keeping a single row per CDR3 protein. The data show some 600,000 distinct CDR3 sequences, with about 14% seen just once and more than 5% held by the top ten. The sequenced sample consisted of blood. This receptor was obtained from a woman in her 30s with Graves' hyperthyroidism that later progressed to Graves' ophthalmopathy.

The CDR3 loop reads CASSTEQGHQPQHF. In DNA, the CDR3 is TGTGCCAGTAGTACGGAACAGGGCCATCAGCCCCAGCATTTT. The gene calls are TRBV19 and TRBJ1-5, with TRBD1 as a possible D gene (6 bases). The CDR3 extends over 14 amino acids. Per the germline V gene, CDR1 is LNHDA and CDR2 is SQIVND (reference sequence). The germline V and J ends were trimmed by 4 bases and 5 bases, with 12 bases remaining between them.